These 16 T cell receptor beta chains were all obtained from the same sample, sequenced in a study of blood T cell repertoires in COVID-19. The assay was immunoSEQ multiplex PCR, and TCRdb's table has in-frame clones only and misses some. This sample has around 200,000 clones; roughly 90% occur once, and the top ten carry about 4%. The specimen sequenced was PBMCs or T cells enriched from blood (not recorded which). These receptors originate from a woman aged 40 to 49 with acute COVID-19.

The chain is built from TRBV12-3 or TRBV12-4 and TRBJ1-5, with D unclear. The V gene lost 7 bases and the J gene lost 2 bases, with 6 bases spanning the gap. The CDR3 is made up of 12 amino acids. The CDR3 DNA reads TGTGCCAGCAACAGAGGCAATCAGCCCCAGCATTTT. Translated: CASNRGNQPQHF.

The chain joins TRBV27 to TRBJ2-2, with D possibly TRBD2 on 6 matching bases. This CDR3 spans 15 amino acids. Germline V gene lookup returns CDR1 MNHEY and CDR2 SMNVEV (reference sequence). With 4 bases removed from V and 2 bases from J, the gap between germline ends came to 11 bases. The CDR3 bases are TGTGCCAGCAGTTGGTTCGGGGGAAACACCGGGGAGCTGTTTTTT. This gives the protein CASSWFGGNTGELFF.

The chain links TRBV4-3 to TRBJ2-3, with D possibly matching TRBD2 (5 bases). V was cut by 3 bases and J by 4 bases, with 11 bases left in between. Per the germline V gene, CDR1 is LGHNA and CDR2 is YSLEER. The CDR3 has 14 residues. The CDR3 reads CASSQELGPDTQYF. DNA of the CDR3: TGCGCCAGCAGCCAGGAACTAGGGCCAGATACGCAGTATTTT.

In nucleotides, the CDR3 is TGTGCCTGGAGTGGGGGGGACAGGCCCCGTGTTAGCACTGAAGCTTTCTTT. It translates to CAWSGGDRPRVSTEAFF. The chain carries TRBV30 and TRBJ1-1, with TRBD1 matching 8 bases. V was clipped by 1 base and J by 4 bases; unmatched bases: 14. Germline V gene data show CDR1 as GTSNPN and CDR2 as SVGIG (reference sequence). The CDR3 runs to 17 residues. The full variable domain, in which reference TRBV30 and TRBJ1-1 provide the parts outside the CDR3, is SQTIHQWPATLVQPVGSPLSLECTVEGTSNPNLYWYRQAAGRGLQLLFYSVGIGQISSEVPQNLSASRPQDRQFILSSKKLLLSDSGFYLCAWSGGDRPRVSTEAFFGQGTRLTVV.

This clone was seen just once. V gene TRBV7-2 combines with J gene TRBJ2-5, with TRBD2 matching over 15 bases. This CDR3 is 18 amino acids long. CDR1 is SGHTA and CDR2 is FQGNSA in the germline V gene. The ends lost 7 bases at V and 4 bases at J; junction bases unmatched: 13. CDR3 residues: CASTRSQGLAGGRETQYF. In DNA form, the CDR3 reads TGTGCCAGCACCCGATCGCAGGGACTAGCGGGGGGAAGAGAGACCCAGTACTTC.

The chain joins TRBV4-1 to TRBJ1-4; D is undetermined. This CDR3 is built from 12 residues. Germline CDR1 and CDR2: MGHRA and YSYEKL. Trimming cost V 4 bases and J 7 bases, with 7 bases left between them. CDR3 region: CASSRRGEKLFF. For the CDR3, the DNA is TGCGCCAGCAGCCGTCGGGGTGAAAAACTGTTTTTT.

The chain carries TRBV7-9 and TRBJ1-4; D perhaps matches TRBD1 (6 bases). Germline V gives CDR1 SEHNR, CDR2 FQNEAQ (reference sequence). Trimming pared 2 bases from V and 0 bases from J, leaving 7 bases between. The CDR3 has 15 residues. CDR3 bases: TGTGCCAGCAGCTTAAAGGGGGCAACTAATGAAAAACTGTTTTTT. This encodes CASSLKGATNEKLFF.

The rearrangement uses TRBV7-9 and TRBJ1-4; D ambiguous. The germline V and J ends were trimmed by 3 bases and 8 bases, with 7 bases remaining between them. Germline CDR1 is SEHNR and CDR2 is FQNEAQ (reference sequence). The CDR3 has 12 residues. DNA of the CDR3: TGTGCCAGCAGCTTTCGCGAGGAAAAACTGTTTTTT. It encodes CASSFREEKLFF.

The V and J genes are TRBV6-6 and TRBJ1-2; 8 bases align to TRBD1. V trimming: 7 bases; J trimming: 4 bases; junction bases outside the gene matches: 8. Germline V gives CDR1 MNHNY, CDR2 SVGAGI (reference sequence). CDR3 length: 14 residues. The CDR3 protein is CASKRTGTVYGYTF. CDR3 bases: TGTGCCAGCAAAAGGACAGGGACCGTCTATGGCTACACCTTC.

This clone was observed a few times. This chain joins TRBV6-2 or TRBV6-3 and TRBJ1-1; D is uncertain. V was clipped by 5 bases and J by 6 bases, with 13 bases between them. The CDR3 spans 13 residues. Germline values: CDR1 MNHEY, CDR2 SVGEGT. The CDR3 region is CASSPNLGAEAFF. CDR3 coding DNA: TGTGCCAGCAGTCCCAACCTCGGAGCTGAAGCTTTCTTT.

J is TRBJ2-3 and V is TRBV9, with 9 bases lining up with TRBD1. Germline V gives CDR1 SGDLS, CDR2 YYNGEE. There are 17 residues in the CDR3. V trimming: 6 bases; J trimming: 0 bases; junction bases outside the gene matches: 11. CDR3 nucleotide sequence: TGTGCCAGCACTCCGGGACAGGGATCTGGTAGCACAGATACGCAGTATTTT. The encoded protein is CASTPGQGSGSTDTQYF. The full variable domain, with the rest looked up from reference TRBV9 and TRBJ2-3, is DSGVTQTPKHLITATGQRVTLRCSPRSGDLSVYWYQQSLDQGLQFLIQYYNGEERAKGNILERFSAQQFPDLHSELNLSSLELGDSALYFCASTPGQGSGSTDTQYFGPGTRLTVL.

The chain employs TRBV5-1 and TRBJ1-4, with 7 nucleotides matching TRBD1. Germline V gives CDR1 SGHRS, CDR2 YFSETQ. This CDR3 has 14 amino acids. Trimming cost V 2 bases and J 4 bases; bases outside gene matches: 2. The CDR3 here is CASSFGQVNEKLFF. The CDR3 region has the DNA TGCGCCAGCAGCTTCGGACAGGTTAATGAAAAACTGTTTTTT.

The J gene is TRBJ1-2, the V gene TRBV18; a weak D match, TRBD1 (6 bases). Germline CDR1 and CDR2: KGHSH and LQKENI. The germline V and J ends were trimmed by 3 bases and 4 bases, with 12 bases remaining between them. The CDR3 runs 14 residues. Written as DNA, the CDR3 is TGTGCCAGCTCACCCCCGGACAGTTTCTATGGCTACACCTTC. Its protein is CASSPPDSFYGYTF.

J is TRBJ2-1 and V is TRBV5-6; possible D gene TRBD1, 6 bases. V was trimmed by 3 bases and J by 9 bases, leaving 10 bases between them. Germline V gene lookup returns CDR1 SGHDT and CDR2 YYEEEE. The CDR3 totals 12 residues. In DNA form, the CDR3 reads TGTGCCAGCAGCTACTCAGGGGCTGAGCAGTTCTTC. It encodes CASSYSGAEQFF.

The gene calls are TRBV10-2 and TRBJ1-3; 7 nucleotides agree with TRBD1. In germline, CDR1 is WSHSY, CDR2 SAAADI. V lost 2 bases, J lost 2 bases, and 6 bases stayed unmatched. The CDR3 runs 16 residues. This CDR3 is CASSEVQGIAGNTIYF. In DNA form, the CDR3 reads TGCGCCAGCAGTGAGGTACAGGGGATTGCTGGAAACACCATATATTTT.

V gene TRBV19 combines with J gene TRBJ1-1; the D is unclear. CDR1 LNHDA and CDR2 SQIVND come from the germline V gene (reference sequence). Trimming removed 8 bases at V and 1 base at J, with 8 bases between. This CDR3 comprises 12 residues. CDR3: CASRRQNTEAFF. The CDR3, as DNA: TGTGCCAGTCGACGACAGAACACTGAAGCTTTCTTT.